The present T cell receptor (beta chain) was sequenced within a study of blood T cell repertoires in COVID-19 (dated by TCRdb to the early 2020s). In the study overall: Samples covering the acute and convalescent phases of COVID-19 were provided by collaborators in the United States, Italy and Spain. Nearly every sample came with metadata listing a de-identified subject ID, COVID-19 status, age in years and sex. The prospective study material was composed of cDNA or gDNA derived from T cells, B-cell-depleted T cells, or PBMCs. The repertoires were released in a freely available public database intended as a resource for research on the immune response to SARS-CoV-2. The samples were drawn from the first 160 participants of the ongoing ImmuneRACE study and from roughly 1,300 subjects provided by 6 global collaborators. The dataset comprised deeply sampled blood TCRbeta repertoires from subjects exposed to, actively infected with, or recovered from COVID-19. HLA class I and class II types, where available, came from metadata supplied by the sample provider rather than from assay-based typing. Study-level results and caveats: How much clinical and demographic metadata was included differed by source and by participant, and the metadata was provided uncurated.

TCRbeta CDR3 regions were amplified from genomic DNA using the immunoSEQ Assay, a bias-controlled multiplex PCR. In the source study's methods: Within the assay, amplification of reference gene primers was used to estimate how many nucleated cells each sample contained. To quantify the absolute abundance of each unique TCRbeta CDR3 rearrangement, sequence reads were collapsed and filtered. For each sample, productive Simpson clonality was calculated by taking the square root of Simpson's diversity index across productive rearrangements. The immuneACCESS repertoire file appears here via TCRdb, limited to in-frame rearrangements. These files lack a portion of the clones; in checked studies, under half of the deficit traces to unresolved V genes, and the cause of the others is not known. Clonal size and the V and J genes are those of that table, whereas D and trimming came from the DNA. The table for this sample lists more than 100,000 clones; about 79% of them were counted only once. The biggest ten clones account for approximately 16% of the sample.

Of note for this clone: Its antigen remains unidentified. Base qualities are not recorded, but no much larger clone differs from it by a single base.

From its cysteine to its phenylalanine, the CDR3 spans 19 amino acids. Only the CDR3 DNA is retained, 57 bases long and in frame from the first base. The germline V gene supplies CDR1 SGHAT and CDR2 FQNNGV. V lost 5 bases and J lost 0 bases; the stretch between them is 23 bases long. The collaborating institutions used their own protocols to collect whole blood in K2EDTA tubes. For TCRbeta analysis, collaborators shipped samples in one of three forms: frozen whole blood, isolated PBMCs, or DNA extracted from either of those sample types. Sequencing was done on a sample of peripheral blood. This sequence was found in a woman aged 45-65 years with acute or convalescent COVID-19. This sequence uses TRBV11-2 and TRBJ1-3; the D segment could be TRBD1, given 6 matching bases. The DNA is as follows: TGTGCCAGCAGCCAGAGACAGGCTTCGGCCGTTTACTCTGGAAACACCATATATTTT. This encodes CASSQRQASAVYSGNTIYF.